Shown below are 14 T cell receptor beta chains from a single sample sequenced in a study of blood T cells in healthy people across ages. PCR was performed a second time for roughly 7 to 12 cycles using a sample-barcoded 5' primer and a J-beta primer mix. TCRdb reprocessed the 5' RACE reads with MiXCR, giving one entry per CDR3 protein. The sample contains around 990,000 distinct CDR3 sequences, less than 25% of which appear only once. A further study also used this sample, focusing on T cells of mothers and their children.

The source material was blood. The receptors were sampled from a girl aged 2 to 10 in good health.

This chain links TRBV6-5 with TRBJ2-5; no definite D call. Looked up from germline, CDR1 is MNHEY and CDR2 is SVGAGI. The V end was cut by 2 bases, the J end by 1 base, with 5 bases between. The CDR3 totals 13 residues. CDR3 loop: CASSYGSQETQYF. The CDR3 DNA reads TGTGCCAGCAGTTACGGTAGCCAAGAGACCCAGTACTTC.

This clonotype occurred a few times. This chain uses TRBV24-1 with TRBJ1-1, with 8 bases that match TRBD1. The CDR3 consists of 13 residues. J gave up 11 bases and V 2 bases, and 6 bases lay outside the gene matches. Germline loops: CDR1 KGHDR, CDR2 SFDVKD. This chain's CDR3 is CATSDWTGKKAFF. The CDR3 bases are TGTGCCACCAGTGATTGGACAGGGAAGAAGGCTTTCTTT.

The J gene is TRBJ2-7, the V gene TRBV11-3, with 11 nucleotides matching TRBD2. The germline V gene has CDR1 SGHNT and CDR2 YENEEA. The ends lost 3 bases at V and 5 bases at J; junction bases unmatched: 6. The CDR3 has 15 amino acids. The CDR3 bases are TGTGCCAGCAGCTTTATAGCGGGGGGGCTAAACGAGCAGTACTTC. Translation: CASSFIAGGLNEQYF. The full variable domain, rest sourced from reference TRBV11-3 and TRBJ2-7, is EAGVVQSPRYKIIEKKQPVAFWCNPISGHNTLYWYLQNLGQGPELLIRYENEEAVDDSQLPKDRFSAERLKGVDSTLKIQPAELGDSAVYLCASSFIAGGLNEQYFGPGTRLTVT.

The rearrangement uses TRBV5-1 and TRBJ2-7; TRBD1 or TRBD2 may be the D gene (5 bases each). This CDR3 has 15 residues. Trimming shortened V by 4 bases and J by 0 bases, and 14 bases separated the two germline ends. Looked up from germline, CDR1 is SGHRS and CDR2 is YFSETQ. The DNA of the CDR3 is TGCGCCAGCAGCCCGGACTCTCAGGGCTCCTACGAGCAGTACTTC. Its protein product is CASSPDSQGSYEQYF.

This clonotype was seen a handful of times. The V and J genes are TRBV6-6 and TRBJ2-2; D is unclear. CDR1 is MNHNY and CDR2 is SVGAGI in the germline V gene (reference sequence). Between the trimmed V and J ends, which lost 7 bases and 5 bases, there was a span of 11 bases. This CDR3 has 13 residues. This CDR3 reads CASNPRYTGELFF. In nucleotides, the CDR3 is TGTGCCAGCAACCCCCGTTATACCGGGGAGCTGTTTTTT.

The chain recombines TRBV28 with TRBJ2-1, with D possibly being TRBD2 (5 bases). Germline V lookup: CDR1 MDHEN, CDR2 SYDVKM. The CDR3 has 15 residues. V gave up 10 bases and J gave up 0 bases, with 16 bases separating them. In DNA, the CDR3 is TGTGCCACATCTCACCAGCGGAGCTCCTACAATGAGCAGTTCTTC. It translates to CATSHQRSSYNEQFF.

The chain joins TRBV6-1 to TRBJ2-1, with D possibly being TRBD2 (5 bases). Germline V gene sequence: CDR1 MNHNS, CDR2 SASEGT. This CDR3 region has 15 residues. Trimming removed 7 bases from V and 0 bases from J, with 13 bases in between. The CDR3 DNA follows: TGTGCCAGCAACCTATTGGGGAGCTCCTACAATGAGCAGTTCTTC. Amino acids: CASNLLGSSYNEQFF.

There are a few counts of this clonotype. V gene TRBV7-8 combines with J gene TRBJ2-1; a possible D gene is TRBD2 (5 bases). Per germline, CDR1 SGHVS and CDR2 FQNEAQ. Deletions cut 3 bases from V and 9 bases from J, with 9 bases between. The CDR3 is 12 amino acids. The CDR3 nucleotides read TGTGCCAGCAGCTTTTACCGGGGTGAGCAGTTCTTC. It codes for CASSFYRGEQFF.

V gene TRBV7-2 combines with J gene TRBJ2-6; D might be TRBD2 (5 bases). The CDR3 extends over 19 amino acids. Germline V gene sequence: CDR1 SGHTA, CDR2 FQGNSA. The V end lost 5 bases, the J end lost 2 bases, and 22 bases lay between the germline ends. CDR3 residues: CASSPRKGGAGTGANVLTF. DNA of the CDR3: TGTGCCAGCAGCCCTCGGAAAGGAGGTGCTGGAACTGGGGCCAACGTCCTGACTTTC.

The rearrangement joins TRBV6-5 to TRBJ2-1; D call uncertain. The germline V gene has CDR1 MNHEY and CDR2 SVGAGI. V lost 6 bases and J 6 bases, leaving 12 bases between the germline ends. This CDR3 spans 13 amino acids. The CDR3 DNA follows: TGTGCCAGCAGCAGTTCTACCAGCAATGAGCAGTTCTTC. Translation gives CASSSSTSNEQFF.

The rearrangement uses TRBV4-2 and TRBJ2-5; D is possibly TRBD1 (6 bases). V dropped 3 bases and J dropped 5 bases, with 16 bases sitting between them. The length of the CDR3 is 15 residues. The germline gives CDR1 LGHNA, CDR2 YNFKEQ. The CDR3 is CASSQNARGGETQYF. The CDR3, as DNA: TGTGCCAGCAGCCAGAACGCCAGGGGCGGGGAGACCCAGTACTTC.

In this sample, this clonotype turned up a few times. The CDR3 is CASSLLATYNEQFF. The CDR3 nucleotides are TGTGCCAGCAGCTTACTGGCAACCTACAATGAGCAGTTCTTC. This sequence joins TRBV7-9 and TRBJ2-1, with D unresolved. V lost 2 bases to trimming and J lost 2 bases, with 7 bases between them. CDR3 length: 14 amino acids. CDR1 is SEHNR, CDR2 FQNEAQ, per germline (reference sequence).

This sequence joins TRBV5-1 and TRBJ1-3; D is unresolved. The CDR3 is 18 residues long. The germline V and J ends were trimmed by 0 bases and 0 bases, with 16 bases remaining between them. CDR1 SGHRS and CDR2 YFSETQ come from the germline V gene. CDR3 protein: CASSLGSAVDYSGNTIYF. For the CDR3, the DNA is TGCGCCAGCAGCTTGGGGTCAGCAGTGGACTACTCTGGAAACACCATATATTTT.

J is TRBJ2-3 and V is TRBV27; TRBD1 might be the D (6 bases). The V gene's germline CDR1 is MNHEY and CDR2 SMNVEV (reference sequence). There are 17 residues in the CDR3. V shed 3 bases and J shed 2 bases, with 18 bases lying between them. The CDR3 loop is CASSFRSWDTNTDTQYF. CDR3 nucleotides: TGTGCCAGCAGTTTTCGGTCATGGGACACTAACACAGATACGCAGTATTTT.